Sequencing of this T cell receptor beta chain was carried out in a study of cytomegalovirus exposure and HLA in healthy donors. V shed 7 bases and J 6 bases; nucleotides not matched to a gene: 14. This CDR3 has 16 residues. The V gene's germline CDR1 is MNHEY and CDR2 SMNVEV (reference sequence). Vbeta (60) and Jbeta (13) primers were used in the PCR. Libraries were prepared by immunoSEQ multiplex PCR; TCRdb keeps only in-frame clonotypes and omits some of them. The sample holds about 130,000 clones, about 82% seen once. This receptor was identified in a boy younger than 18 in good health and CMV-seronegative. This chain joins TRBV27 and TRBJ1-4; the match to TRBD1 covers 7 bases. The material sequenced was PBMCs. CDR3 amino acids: CASIRTGVPHHEKLFF. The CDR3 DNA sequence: TGTGCCAGCATCAGGACAGGAGTTCCCCATCATGAAAAACTGTTTTTT.